The clone carrying this T cell receptor (beta chain) was observed a few times. The data were taken from a study of response to subunit inactivated influenza vaccine. TCRdb processed the RT-PCR reads anew with MiXCR; each CDR3 protein has one entry. Counted here are 500,000 to 600,000 distinct CDR3 sequences, roughly 10% occurring once; the ten biggest clones make up about 10%. V dropped 4 bases and J dropped 2; count of bases not matched to a gene: 7. The CDR3 sequence is 15 residues long. From germline, CDR1 is MNHNS and CDR2 SASEGT. This sample was shared with a second study, whose subject was T cells expressing NK-cell markers. That source notes: What made the TCR beta cDNA was 5'RACE template switching with UMIs. HCMV serostatus: seven of eight sequenced donors positive, one negative.

This clonotype originated in a man aged 45-65 years who received an inactivated influenza vaccine. Sequencing was performed on PBMCs from blood, taken on the day of vaccination. The gene calls are TRBV6-1 and TRBJ2-7; 8 bases line up with TRBD1. CDR3 in DNA: TGTGCCAGCAGTGCTGACAGGGGTAAGACCTACGAGCAGTACTTC. This translates into CASSADRGKTYEQYF.